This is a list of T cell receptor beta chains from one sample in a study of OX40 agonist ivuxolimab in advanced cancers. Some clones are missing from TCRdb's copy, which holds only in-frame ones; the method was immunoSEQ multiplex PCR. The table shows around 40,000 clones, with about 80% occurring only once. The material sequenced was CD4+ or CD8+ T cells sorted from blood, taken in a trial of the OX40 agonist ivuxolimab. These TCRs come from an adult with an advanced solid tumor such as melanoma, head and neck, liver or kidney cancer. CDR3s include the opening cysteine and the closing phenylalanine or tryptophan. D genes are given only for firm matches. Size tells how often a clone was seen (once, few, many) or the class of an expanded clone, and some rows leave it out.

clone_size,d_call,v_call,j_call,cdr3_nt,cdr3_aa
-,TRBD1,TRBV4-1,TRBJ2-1,TGCGCCAGCAGTGAACAGGGGGCTAATACCTACAATGAGCAGTTCTTC,CASSEQGANTYNEQFF
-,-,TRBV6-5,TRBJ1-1,TGTGCCAGCAGCCGGGGACGGGACACTGAAGCTTTCTTT,CASSRGRDTEAFF
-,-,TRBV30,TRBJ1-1,TGTGCCTGGAGTGTGGGGGAAGATGACACTGAAGCTTTCTTT,CAWSVGEDDTEAFF
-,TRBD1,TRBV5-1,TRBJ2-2,TGCGCCAGCAGCTTTGGCAGGGGGTCTAACACCGGGGAGCTGTTTTTT,CASSFGRGSNTGELFF
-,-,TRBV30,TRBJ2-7,TGTGCCTGGAGTGTTACAAGGGGGCAGTACTTC,CAWSVTRGQYF
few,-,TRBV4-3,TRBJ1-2,TGCGCCAGCAGCCAAGACGGTTATGGCTACACCTTC,CASSQDGYGYTF
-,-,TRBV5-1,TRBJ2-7,TGCGCCAGCAGCCTCGAGCGGTCATCGGGGGAGCAGTACTTC,CASSLERSSGEQYF
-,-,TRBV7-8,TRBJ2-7,TGTGCCAGCAGCTTAGCCCAGCAGGGATACGAGCAGTACTTC,CASSLAQQGYEQYF
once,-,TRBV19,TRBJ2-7,TGTGCCAGTAGTATAGGAGGACCGTCCTACGAGCAGTACTTC,CASSIGGPSYEQYF
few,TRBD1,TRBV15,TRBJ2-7,TGTGCCACCAGCAGGGACAGGGGGAGCTACGAGCAGTACTTC,CATSRDRGSYEQYF
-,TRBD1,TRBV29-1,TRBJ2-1,TGCAGCGTTGGCGGGGCTTACAGGGGGCCAAGGCAGTTCTTC,CSVGGAYRGPRQFF
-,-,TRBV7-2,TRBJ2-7,TGTGCCAGCAGCCGTGCCGGGGGATTCGCCTACGAGCAGTACTTC,CASSRAGGFAYEQYF
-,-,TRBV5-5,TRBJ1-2,TGTGCCAGCAGCCCGGCCGAGGGGACCGTCTATGGCTACACCTTC,CASSPAEGTVYGYTF
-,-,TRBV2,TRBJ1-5,TGTGCCAGCTCCCGTCTCGGCAATCAGCCCCAGCATTTT,CASSRLGNQPQHF
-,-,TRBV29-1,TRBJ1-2,TGCAGCGTTGGAGTTACAGAAAATGGCTACACCTTC,CSVGVTENGYTF
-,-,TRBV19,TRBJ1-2,TGTGCTCCGACCCGAGGTTCGGGCTACACCTTC,CAPTRGSGYTF
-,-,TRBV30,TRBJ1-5,TGTGCCTGGAGTGTATATGGCCAGGATTATAGCAATCAGCCCCAGCATTTT,CAWSVYGQDYSNQPQHF
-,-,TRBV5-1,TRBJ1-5,TGCGCCAGCAGCTTGGGCTTGACCAATCAGCCCCAGCATTTT,CASSLGLTNQPQHF
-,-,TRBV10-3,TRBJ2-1,TGTGCCATCAGTGAAGGCAGGGAAGACAATGAGCAGTTCTTC,CAISEGREDNEQFF
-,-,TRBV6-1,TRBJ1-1,TGTGCCAGCAGTGATACTGGGACGGTGAACACTGAAGCTTTCTTT,CASSDTGTVNTEAFF
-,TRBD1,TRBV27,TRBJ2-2,TGTGCCAGCAGGCCCGGGACAGGGGGGTATACCGGGGAGCTGTTTTTT,CASRPGTGGYTGELFF
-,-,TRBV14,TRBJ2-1,TGTGCCAGCAGCCCTTTGGGAGGACTTGAATACAATGAGCAGTTCTTC,CASSPLGGLEYNEQFF
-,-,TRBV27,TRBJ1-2,TGTGCCAGCAGTTCCGGGACTCTAAACTATGGCTACACCTTC,CASSSGTLNYGYTF
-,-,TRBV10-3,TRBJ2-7,TGTGCCATCAGTGAACAACTCGAGCAGTACTTC,CAISEQLEQYF
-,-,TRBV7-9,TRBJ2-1,TGTGCCAGCAGCACCTACAATGAGCAGTTCTTC,CASSTYNEQFF
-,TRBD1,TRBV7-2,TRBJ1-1,TGTGCCAGCAGCCCGGGACAGGGTTACGGTGAAGCTTTCTTT,CASSPGQGYGEAFF
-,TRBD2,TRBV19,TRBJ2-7,TGTGCCAGTAGTCGCCTAGGGTCGGTAGCGGGGGTTTACGAGCAGTACTTC,CASSRLGSVAGVYEQYF
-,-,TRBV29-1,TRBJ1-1,TGCAGCGTTGAAGAAAAGGTGGGGCTTGAAGCTTTCTTT,CSVEEKVGLEAFF
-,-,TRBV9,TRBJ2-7,TGTGCCAGCAGCGTAATCGATACGGAGTTAGGCGAGCAGTACTTC,CASSVIDTELGEQYF